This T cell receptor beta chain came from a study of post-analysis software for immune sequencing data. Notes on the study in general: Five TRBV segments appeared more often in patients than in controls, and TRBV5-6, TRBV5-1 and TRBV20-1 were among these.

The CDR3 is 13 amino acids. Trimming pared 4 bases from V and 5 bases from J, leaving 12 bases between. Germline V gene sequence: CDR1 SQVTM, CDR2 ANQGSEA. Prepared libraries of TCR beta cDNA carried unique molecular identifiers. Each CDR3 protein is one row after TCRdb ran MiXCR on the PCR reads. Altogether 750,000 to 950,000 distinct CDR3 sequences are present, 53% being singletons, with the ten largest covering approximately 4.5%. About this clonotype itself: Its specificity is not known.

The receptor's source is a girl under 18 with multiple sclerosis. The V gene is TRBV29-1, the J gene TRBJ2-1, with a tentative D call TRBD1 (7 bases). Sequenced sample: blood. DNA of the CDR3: TGCAGCGTTGGACTAGGACAGGACAATGAGCAGTTCTTC. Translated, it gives CSVGLGQDNEQFF.